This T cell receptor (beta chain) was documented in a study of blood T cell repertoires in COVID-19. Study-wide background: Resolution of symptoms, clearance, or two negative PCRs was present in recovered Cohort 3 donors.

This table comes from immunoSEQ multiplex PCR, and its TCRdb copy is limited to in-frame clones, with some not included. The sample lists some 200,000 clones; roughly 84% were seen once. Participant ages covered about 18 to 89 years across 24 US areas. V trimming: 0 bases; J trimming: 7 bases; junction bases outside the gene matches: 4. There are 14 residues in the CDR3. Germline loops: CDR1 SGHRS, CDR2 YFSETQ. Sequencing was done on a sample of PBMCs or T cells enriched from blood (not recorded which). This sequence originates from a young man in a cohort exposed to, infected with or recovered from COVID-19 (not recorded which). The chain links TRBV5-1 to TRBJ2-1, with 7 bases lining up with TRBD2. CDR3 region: CASSLGDYTNEQFF. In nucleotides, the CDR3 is TGCGCCAGCAGCTTGGGGGACTACACAAATGAGCAGTTCTTC.